The following is a T cell receptor beta chain sequence with its context. This entry comes from a study of shared clonotypes between healthy human individuals. Those who donated were healthy HIV-negative adults, with no recent acute infections or vaccinations reported. The CDR3 is made up of 15 amino acids. CDR1 and CDR2 from the germline V gene are MNHNS and SASEGT. The V gene end was trimmed by 5 bases and the J gene end by 6 bases; junction bases not matched to a gene: 12. The assay was immunoSEQ multiplex PCR, and TCRdb's table has in-frame clones only and misses some. Of 980,000 or so clones listed, over 75% were seen once; the top ten hold over 1.3%.

The genes are TRBV6-1 and TRBJ2-7, with 8 bases matching TRBD1. This receptor was identified in a man between 18 and 29 years old in good health. What was sequenced was memory CD4+ T cells sorted from blood. Subset here: CD45RA-negative fraction. CDR3 residues: CASSPGQGRPREQYF. CDR3 DNA: TGTGCCAGCAGTCCTGGACAGGGACGACCGCGCGAGCAGTACTTC.